The 10 T cell receptor beta chains below all came from one sample that was sequenced in a study of blood T cell repertoires in COVID-19. Generated by immunoSEQ multiplex PCR, the TCRdb table keeps only in-frame clones and is missing some. Here the sample spans under 20,000 clones, about 87% being singletons. Sequenced sample: peripheral blood. The receptor source for this set is a human donor in a cohort sampled during active COVID-19. The donor label of this sample is uncertain.

In its sample, this clone was seen once. The V gene is TRBV9, the J gene TRBJ1-1; D call uncertain. Trimming stripped 4 bases from V and 0 bases from J, with 13 bases between. CDR1 and CDR2 (germline): SGDLS, YYNGEE. The CDR3 covers 15 residues. CDR3 residues: CASSPLEVLNTEAFF. The CDR3 DNA is TGTGCCAGCAGCCCACTAGAGGTATTGAACACTGAAGCTTTCTTT.

The V and J genes are TRBV28 and TRBJ2-1, with 8 bases that match TRBD2. V was clipped by 11 bases and J by 0 bases; unmatched bases: 12. The CDR3 extends over 16 amino acids. Germline loops: CDR1 MDHEN, CDR2 SYDVKM. CDR3 nucleotide sequence: TGTGCCTCCTTGGGTTTAGCGGGGAGCTCCTACAATGAGCAGTTCTTC. Protein: CASLGLAGSSYNEQFF.

The CDR3 spells CASSQDPVEAFF. In DNA form, the CDR3 reads TGCGCCAGCAGCCAAGATCCAGTTGAAGCTTTCTTT. The gene calls are TRBV4-1 and TRBJ1-1; D is undetermined. The CDR3 consists of 12 residues. Germline V CDR1 and CDR2: MGHRA, YSYEKL. V gave up 0 bases and J gave up 7 bases, with 6 bases separating them.

The chain has TRBV5-3 and TRBJ2-5; TRBD2 agrees at 7 bases. TRBV5-3 is treated as an ORF (open reading frame) with a function not yet certain. With V trimmed by 10 bases and J by 5 bases, 8 bases remained unmatched. The CDR3 contains 12 residues. CDR3 nucleotide sequence: TGTGCCCCTTGGGCGGGAGCGGAGACCCAGTACTTC. This translates into CAPWAGAETQYF.

The J gene is TRBJ1-1, the V gene TRBV7-3; perhaps TRBD1 as D (5 bases). The V gene's germline CDR1 is SGHTA and CDR2 FQGTGA. CDR3 length: 14 residues. V was pared by 0 bases and J by 5 bases, with 10 bases between. CDR3 region: CASSLTLRGTEAFF. DNA of the CDR3: TGTGCCAGCAGCTTAACGTTGCGGGGGACTGAAGCTTTCTTT.

The genes are TRBV3-1 (or the pseudogene TRBV3-2) and TRBJ2-5; a weak D match, TRBD2 (5 bases). The CDR3 spans 14 residues. The V end was cut by 1 base, the J end by 4 bases, with 10 bases between. The germline V gene has CDR1 LGHDT and CDR2 YNNKEL (reference sequence). CDR3 sequence: CASSQAAERETQYF. For the CDR3, the DNA is TGTGCCAGCAGCCAAGCAGCGGAACGAGAGACCCAGTACTTC.

The rearrangement uses TRBV5-4 and TRBJ2-1, with D perhaps matching TRBD1 (5 bases). CDR3 length: 15 residues. The ends were cut back, 2 bases at V and 0 bases at J, with 9 bases in the middle. The germline V gene has CDR1 SGHNT and CDR2 YYREEE (reference sequence). CDR3 bases: TGTGCCAGCAGCTTAAGGCAGGGCTCCTACAATGAGCAGTTCTTC. Protein product: CASSLRQGSYNEQFF. Supplemented by reference TRBV5-4 and TRBJ2-1, the full variable domain reads ETGVTQSPTHLIKTRGQQVTLRCSSQSGHNTVSWYQQALGQGPQFIFQYYREEENGRGNFPPRFSGLQFPNYSSELNVNALELDDSALYLCASSLRQGSYNEQFFGPGTRLTVL.

The chain recombines TRBV19 with TRBJ2-2; TRBD1 aligns across 7 bases. J was trimmed by 6 bases and V by 5 bases; bases with no gene match: 9. CDR3 length equals 15 residues. Germline values: CDR1 LNHDA, CDR2 SQIVND (reference sequence). CDR3 DNA: TGTGCCAGTAGTGCCCGACAGGGTCAGTCCGGGGAGCTGTTTTTT. Translation: CASSARQGQSGELFF.

This chain joins TRBV10-3 and TRBJ2-2; tentative D call: TRBD1 (6 bases). Trimming took 5 bases from V and 6 from J, leaving 22 bases between them. CDR3 length equals 17 residues. Germline lookup yields CDR1 ENHRY and CDR2 SYGVKD. CDR3 loop: CAISPGTSKTGSGELFF. CDR3 nucleotides: TGTGCCATCAGTCCCGGGACATCTAAAACTGGGTCCGGGGAGCTGTTTTTT.

The rearrangement joins TRBV5-1 to TRBJ2-6; D is ambiguous. CDR3 length: 14 residues. Germline-derived CDR1 and CDR2 are SGHRS and YFSETQ. V dropped 4 bases and J dropped 0 bases, with 5 bases sitting between them. DNA of the CDR3: TGCGCCAGCAGCCGGAGCTCTGGGGCCAACGTCCTGACTTTC. Translating gives CASSRSSGANVLTF.